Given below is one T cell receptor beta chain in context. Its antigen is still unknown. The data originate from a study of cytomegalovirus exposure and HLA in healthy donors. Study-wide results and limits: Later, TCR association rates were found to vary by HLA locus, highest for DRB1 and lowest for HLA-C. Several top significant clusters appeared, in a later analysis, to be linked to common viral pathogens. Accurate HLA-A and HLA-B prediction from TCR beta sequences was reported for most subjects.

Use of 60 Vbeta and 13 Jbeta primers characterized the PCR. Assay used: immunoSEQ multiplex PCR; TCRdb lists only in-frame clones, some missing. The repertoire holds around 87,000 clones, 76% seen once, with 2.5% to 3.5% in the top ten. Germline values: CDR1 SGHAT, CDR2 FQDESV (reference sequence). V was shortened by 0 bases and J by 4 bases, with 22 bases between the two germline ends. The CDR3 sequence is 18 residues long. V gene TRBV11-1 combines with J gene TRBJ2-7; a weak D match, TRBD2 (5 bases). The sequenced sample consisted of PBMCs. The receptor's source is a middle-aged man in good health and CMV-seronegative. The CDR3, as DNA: TGTGCCAGCAGCTTAGCGTTCGGGGAGAGAGAATCTCATTACGAGCAGTACTTC. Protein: CASSLAFGERESHYEQYF.